This T cell receptor (beta chain) was documented in a study of blood T cell repertoires in COVID-19. Study-level information: In each case, the material was cDNA or gDNA derived from T cells, B-cell-depleted T cells, or PBMCs.

As handled by the study authors: Counts of nucleated cells, estimated from reference gene primer amplification, were obtained. TCRdb's copy holds only in-frame clones and misses some; the assay was immunoSEQ multiplex PCR. V, J and clone size derive from that table, while D and trimming were established from the DNA sequence. The table records roughly 170,000 clones, approximately 87% of them present only once. The V and J ends lost 3 bases and 7 bases, in that order; junction bases with no gene match: 4. CDR3 length: 15 residues. The germline gives CDR1 SGHTA, CDR2 FQGTGA. Seattle's enrolled individuals joined amid active infection and were then monitored longitudinally.

The chain joins TRBV7-3 to TRBJ2-1; 12 nucleotides agree with TRBD1. The clonotype was recovered from a woman between 65 and 79 years old with COVID-19, enrolled during active disease. Material for sequencing was peripheral blood. This CDR3 reads CASSFGTGGGNEQFF. CDR3 nucleotide sequence: TGTGCCAGCAGCTTCGGGACAGGGGGCGGGAATGAGCAGTTCTTC.